This entry describes one T cell receptor beta chain. This sample was included in a study of T cells in Graves' hyperthyroidism and ophthalmopathy. RNA transcripts yielded amplified TCR beta CDR3 regions. In the first-round RT-PCR of the TCR CDR3, the HTBI primer set was used. TCRdb analysed the multiplex PCR reads with MiXCR anew, one entry per CDR3 protein. This repertoire shows a few hundred thousand distinct CDR3 sequences, around 17% found once; its top ten account for around 47%. Each 10 ml fresh peripheral blood draw supplied the PBMCs. V shed 0 bases and J shed 14 bases, with 21 bases lying between them. The CDR3 consists of 15 residues. Germline V gives CDR1 SGHNT, CDR2 YYREEE (reference sequence).

Sequenced: blood. The rearrangement joins TRBV5-4 to TRBJ2-1; the D gene is possibly TRBD2 (6 bases). The receptor's source is a man in his forties or fifties with Graves' hyperthyroidism. The CDR3 DNA reads TGTGCCAGCAGCTTGGAAGAGGGAGGCTATGCGAGCAAGTTCTTC. It is translated as CASSLEEGGYASKFF. Based on the CDR3 plus reference TRBV5-4 and TRBJ2-1, the full variable domain is ETGVTQSPTHLIKTRGQQVTLRCSSQSGHNTVSWYQQALGQGPQFIFQYYREEENGRGNFPPRFSGLQFPNYSSELNVNALELDDSALYLCASSLEEGGYASKFFGPGTRLTVL.